This TCR beta chain originates from a study of T cells in Graves' hyperthyroidism and ophthalmopathy. Trimming took 7 bases from V and 4 from J, leaving 16 bases between them. The CDR3 is 15 residues long. Points from the study as a whole: Researchers found most expanded thyroid clonotypes above 0.001 in blood as well.

These patients, aged 18 to 65, had recently diagnosed hyperthyroidism lasting under 2 months. This clonotype was recorded at least ten times. Its antigen remains unknown. The source material, RNA transcripts, was used to amplify TCR beta CDR3 regions. Using the HTBI primer set, a first-round RT-PCR was run on the TCR CDR3. TCRdb re-called the multiplex PCR reads through MiXCR, storing one row per CDR3 protein. The sample lists over 550,000 distinct CDR3 sequences, approximately 15% occurring once. The chain joins TRBV12-3 or TRBV12-4 to TRBJ1-4; weak D call: TRBD1 (6 bases). This TCR came from a woman under 30 with Graves' hyperthyroidism. The sequenced sample was blood. The CDR3 reads CASNQAGAINEKLFF. In nucleotides, the CDR3 is TGTGCCAGCAACCAGGCAGGGGCCATTAATGAAAAACTGTTTTTT.